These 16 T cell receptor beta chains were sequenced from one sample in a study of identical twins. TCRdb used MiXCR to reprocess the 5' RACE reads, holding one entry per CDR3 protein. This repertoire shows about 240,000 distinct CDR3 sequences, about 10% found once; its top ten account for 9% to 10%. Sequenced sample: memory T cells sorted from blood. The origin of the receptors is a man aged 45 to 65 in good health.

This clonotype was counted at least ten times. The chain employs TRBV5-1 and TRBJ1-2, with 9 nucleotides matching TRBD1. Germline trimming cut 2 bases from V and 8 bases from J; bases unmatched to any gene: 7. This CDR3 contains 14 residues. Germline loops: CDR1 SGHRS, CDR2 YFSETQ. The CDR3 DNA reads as TGCGCCAGCAGCTTAGAACAGGGGGCGATGGGCTACACCTTC. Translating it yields CASSLEQGAMGYTF.

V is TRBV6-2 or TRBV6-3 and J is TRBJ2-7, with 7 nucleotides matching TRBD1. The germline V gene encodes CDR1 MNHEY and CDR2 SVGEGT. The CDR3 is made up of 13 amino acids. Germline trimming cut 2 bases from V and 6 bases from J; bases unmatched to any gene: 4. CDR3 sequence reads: CASSYATGLEQYF. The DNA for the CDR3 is TGTGCCAGCAGTTACGCGACAGGGCTCGAGCAGTACTTC.

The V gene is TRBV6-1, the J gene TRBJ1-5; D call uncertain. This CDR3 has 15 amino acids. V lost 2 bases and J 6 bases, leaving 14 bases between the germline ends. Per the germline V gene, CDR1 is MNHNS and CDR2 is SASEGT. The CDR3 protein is CASSEMALSGQPQHF. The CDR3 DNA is TGTGCCAGCAGTGAAATGGCCCTGAGTGGTCAGCCCCAGCATTTT.

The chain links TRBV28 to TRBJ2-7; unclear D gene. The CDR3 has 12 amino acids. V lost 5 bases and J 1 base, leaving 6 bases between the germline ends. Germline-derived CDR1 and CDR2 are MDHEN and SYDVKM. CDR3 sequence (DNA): TGTGCCAGCAGTACCATTTCCTACGAGCAGTACTTC. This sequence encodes CASSTISYEQYF.

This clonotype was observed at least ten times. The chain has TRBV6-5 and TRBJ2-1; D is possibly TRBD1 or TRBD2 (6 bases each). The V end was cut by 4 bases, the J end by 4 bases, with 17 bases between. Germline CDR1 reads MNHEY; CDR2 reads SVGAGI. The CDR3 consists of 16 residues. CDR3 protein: CASSLGGSGVYNEQFF. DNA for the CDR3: TGTGCCAGCAGTTTAGGGGGGTCTGGGGTATACAATGAGCAGTTCTTC.

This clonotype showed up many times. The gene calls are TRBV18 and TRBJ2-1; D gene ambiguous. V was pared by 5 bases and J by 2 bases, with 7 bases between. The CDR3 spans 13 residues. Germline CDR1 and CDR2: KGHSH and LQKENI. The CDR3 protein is CASSGNPYNEQFF. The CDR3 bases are TGTGCCAGCTCAGGGAACCCCTACAATGAGCAGTTCTTC.

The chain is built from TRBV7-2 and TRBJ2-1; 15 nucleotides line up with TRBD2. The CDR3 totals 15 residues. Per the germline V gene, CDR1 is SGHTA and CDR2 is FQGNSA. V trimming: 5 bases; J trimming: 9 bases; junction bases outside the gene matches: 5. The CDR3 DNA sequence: TGTGCCAGCAGCCGGACTAGCGGGAGGGGCCGTGAGCAGTTCTTC. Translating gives CASSRTSGRGREQFF.

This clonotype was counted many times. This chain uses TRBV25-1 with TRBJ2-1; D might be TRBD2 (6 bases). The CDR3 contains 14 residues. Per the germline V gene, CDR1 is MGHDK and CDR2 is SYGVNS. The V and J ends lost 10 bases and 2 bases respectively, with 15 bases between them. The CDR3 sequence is CATQGGGTYNEQFF. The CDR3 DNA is TGTGCCACCCAGGGTGGCGGGACCTACAATGAGCAGTTCTTC. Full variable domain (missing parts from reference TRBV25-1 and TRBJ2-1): EADIYQTPRYLVIGTGKKITLECSQTMGHDKMYWYQQDPGMELHLIHYSYGVNSTEKGDLSSESTVSRIRTEHFPLTLESARPSHTSQYLCATQGGGTYNEQFFGPGTRLTVL.

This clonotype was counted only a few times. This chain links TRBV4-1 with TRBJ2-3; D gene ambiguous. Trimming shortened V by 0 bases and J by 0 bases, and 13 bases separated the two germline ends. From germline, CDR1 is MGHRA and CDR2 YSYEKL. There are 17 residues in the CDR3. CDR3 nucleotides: TGCGCCAGCAGCCAAGATATGGGCAAGGGAAGCACAGATACGCAGTATTTT. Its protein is CASSQDMGKGSTDTQYF.

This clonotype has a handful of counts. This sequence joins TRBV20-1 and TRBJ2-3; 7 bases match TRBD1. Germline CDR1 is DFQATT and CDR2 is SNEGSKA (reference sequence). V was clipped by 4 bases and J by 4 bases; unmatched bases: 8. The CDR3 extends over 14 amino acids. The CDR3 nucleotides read TGCAGTGCTATAGAACAGGGGAGAGCAGATACGCAGTATTTT. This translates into CSAIEQGRADTQYF.

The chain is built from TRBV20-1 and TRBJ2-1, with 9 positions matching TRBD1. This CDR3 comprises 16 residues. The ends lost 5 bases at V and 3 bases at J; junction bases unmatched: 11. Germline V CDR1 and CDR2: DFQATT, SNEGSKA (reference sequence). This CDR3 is CSAPSRQGGSYNEQFF. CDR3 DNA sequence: TGCAGTGCTCCTTCTCGACAGGGGGGGAGCTACAATGAGCAGTTCTTC.

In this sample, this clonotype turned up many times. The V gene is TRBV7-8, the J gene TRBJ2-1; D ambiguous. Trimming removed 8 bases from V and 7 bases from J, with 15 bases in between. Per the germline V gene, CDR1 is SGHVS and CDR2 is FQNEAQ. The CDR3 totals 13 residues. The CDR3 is CASLEGPLNEQFF. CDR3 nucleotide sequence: TGTGCCAGCCTGGAAGGACCTCTAAATGAGCAGTTCTTC.

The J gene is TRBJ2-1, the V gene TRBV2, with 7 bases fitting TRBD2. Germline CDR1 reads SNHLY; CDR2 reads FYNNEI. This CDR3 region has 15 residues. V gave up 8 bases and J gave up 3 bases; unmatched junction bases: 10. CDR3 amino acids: CASRRGLNDYNEQFF. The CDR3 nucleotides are TGTGCCAGCCGACGGGGACTAAATGACTACAATGAGCAGTTCTTC.

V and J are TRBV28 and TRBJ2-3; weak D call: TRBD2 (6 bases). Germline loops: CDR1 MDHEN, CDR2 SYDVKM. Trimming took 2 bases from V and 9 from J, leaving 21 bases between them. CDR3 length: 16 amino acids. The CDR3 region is CASSLIAGTTRGTQYF. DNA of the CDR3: TGTGCCAGCAGTTTAATTGCGGGAACCACACGGGGGACGCAGTATTTT.

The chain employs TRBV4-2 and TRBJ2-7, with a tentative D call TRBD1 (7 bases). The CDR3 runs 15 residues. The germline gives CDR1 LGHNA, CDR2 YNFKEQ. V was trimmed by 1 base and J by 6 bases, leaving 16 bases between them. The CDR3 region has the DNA TGTGCCAGCAGCCAAGGATCAGGGGGGCTTGGCGAGCAGTACTTC. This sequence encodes CASSQGSGGLGEQYF.

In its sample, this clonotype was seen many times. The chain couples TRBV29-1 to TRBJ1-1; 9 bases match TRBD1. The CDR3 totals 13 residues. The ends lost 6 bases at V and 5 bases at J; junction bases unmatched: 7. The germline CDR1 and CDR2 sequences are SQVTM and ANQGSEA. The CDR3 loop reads CSVSGTGRTEAFF. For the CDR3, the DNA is TGCAGCGTGTCCGGGACAGGGAGGACTGAAGCTTTCTTT.